A selection of T cell receptor beta chains follows, all from one sample in a study of blood T cells in healthy people across ages. TCRdb ran MiXCR on the 5' RACE reads and lists one entry per CDR3 protein. The table lists approximately 2,000,000 distinct CDR3 sequences, approximately 39% of them singletons, with roughly 24% in the top ten. The specimen was blood. These receptors came from a human donor in good health. The CDR3 runs from the conserved cysteine through the conserved F or W. A D gene is named only where the DNA matches it firmly. Where a row states a size, it is once, few, many or the class of an expanded clone; other rows omit it.

>TRBJ2-3|-|TRBV5-1|TRBD1
TGCGCCAGCAGCTTGGAGGACAGGGAGACAGATACGCAGTATTTT
CASSLEDRETDTQYF
>TRBJ2-2|-|TRBV7-2|TRBD2
TGTGCCAGCAGCTTAGTTGCTAGCGGGGGGGCCGGGGAGCTGTTTTTT
CASSLVASGGAGELFF
>TRBJ2-7|few|TRBV29-1|TRBD1
TGCAGCGTGACAGGGGCCTACGAGCAGTACTTC
CSVTGAYEQYF
>TRBJ1-2|-|TRBV5-8|-
TGTGCCAGCAGCTTAAGGGCAGGGAACACCTATGGCTACACCTTC
CASSLRAGNTYGYTF
>TRBJ2-6|few|TRBV15|-
TGTGCCACCAGCAGGGTAGACAGGGACTTCTCTGGGGCCAACGTCCTGACTTTC
CATSRVDRDFSGANVLTF
>TRBJ1-6|-|TRBV9|TRBD1
TGTGCCAGCAGCGTAGAAGGGGGCTGGAATTCACCCCTCCACTTT
CASSVEGGWNSPLHF
>TRBJ1-2|-|TRBV20-1|TRBD1
TGCAGTGCTGACCTCGGGACAGCATTCAACTATGGCTACACCTTC
CSADLGTAFNYGYTF
>TRBJ2-2|-|TRBV7-8|TRBD2
TGTGCCAGCAGGCCCCGGGGGGTTGGCATTCGGGAGCTGTTTTTT
CASRPRGVGIRELFF
>TRBJ1-2|many|TRBV10-3|-
TGTGCCATCAGCGACAGGATGGGGGGCTACACCTTC
CAISDRMGGYTF
>TRBJ2-3|-|TRBV29-1|TRBD1
TGCAGCGTTCGGACAGGGGGAGATACGCAGTATTTT
CSVRTGGDTQYF
>TRBJ1-5|few|TRBV6-2/TRBV6-3|-
TGTGCCAGCATGGCAGGGGATCAGCCCCAGCATTTT
CASMAGDQPQHF
>TRBJ1-4|few|TRBV20-1|TRBD1
TGCAGTGCCGGGGACAGGGTCGACGAAAAACTGTTTTTT
CSAGDRVDEKLFF